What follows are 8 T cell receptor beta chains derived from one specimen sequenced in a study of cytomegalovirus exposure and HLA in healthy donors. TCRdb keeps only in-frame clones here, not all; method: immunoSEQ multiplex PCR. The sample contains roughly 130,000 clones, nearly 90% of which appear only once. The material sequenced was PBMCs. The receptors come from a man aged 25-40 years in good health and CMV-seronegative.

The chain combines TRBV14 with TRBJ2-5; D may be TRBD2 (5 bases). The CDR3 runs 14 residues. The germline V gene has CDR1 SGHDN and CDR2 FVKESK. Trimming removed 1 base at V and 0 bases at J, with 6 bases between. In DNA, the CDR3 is TGTGCCAGCAGCCAAGCGGACTACCAAGAGACCCAGTACTTC. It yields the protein CASSQADYQETQYF.

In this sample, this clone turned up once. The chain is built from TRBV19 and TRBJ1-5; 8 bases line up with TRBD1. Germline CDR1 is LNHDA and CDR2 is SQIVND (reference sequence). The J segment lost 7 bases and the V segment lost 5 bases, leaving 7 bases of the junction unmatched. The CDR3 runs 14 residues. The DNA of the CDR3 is TGTGCCAGTAGTGAACGACAGGGGTGGCAGCCCCAGCATTTT. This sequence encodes CASSERQGWQPQHF. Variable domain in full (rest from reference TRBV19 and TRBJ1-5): DGGITQSPKYLFRKEGQNVTLSCEQNLNHDAMYWYRQDPGQGLRLIYYSQIVNDFQKGDIAEGYSVSREKKESFPLTVTSAQKNPTAFYLCASSERQGWQPQHFGDGTRLSIL.

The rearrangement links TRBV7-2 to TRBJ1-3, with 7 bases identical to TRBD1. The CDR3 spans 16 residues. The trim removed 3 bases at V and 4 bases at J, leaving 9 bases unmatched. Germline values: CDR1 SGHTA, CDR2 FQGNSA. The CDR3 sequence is CASSFDRASAGNTIYF. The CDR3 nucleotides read TGTGCCAGCAGCTTCGACAGGGCCTCGGCCGGAAACACCATATATTTT.

The CDR3 here is CATSRPSHSSYEQYF. For the CDR3, the DNA is TGTGCCACCAGCAGACCCTCCCACAGCTCCTACGAGCAGTACTTC. The chain recombines TRBV15 with TRBJ2-7; no reliable D call. The CDR3 runs 15 residues. Trimming left V 2 bases short and J 0 bases short, with 11 bases between. Germline V gene lookup returns CDR1 LNHNV and CDR2 YYDKDF (reference sequence).

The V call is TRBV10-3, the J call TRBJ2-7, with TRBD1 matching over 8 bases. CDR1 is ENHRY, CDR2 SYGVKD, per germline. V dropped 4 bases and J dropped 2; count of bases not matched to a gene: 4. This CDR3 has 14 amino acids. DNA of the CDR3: TGTGCCATCAGTGCCTGGACAGGGCCCTACGAGCAGTACTTC. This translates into CAISAWTGPYEQYF.

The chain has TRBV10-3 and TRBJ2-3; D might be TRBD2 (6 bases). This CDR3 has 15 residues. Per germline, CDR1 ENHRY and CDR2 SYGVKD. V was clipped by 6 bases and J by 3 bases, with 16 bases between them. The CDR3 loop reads CAIRELIGGTDTQYF. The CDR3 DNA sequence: TGTGCCATCAGGGAGCTTATTGGGGGGACAGATACGCAGTATTTT.

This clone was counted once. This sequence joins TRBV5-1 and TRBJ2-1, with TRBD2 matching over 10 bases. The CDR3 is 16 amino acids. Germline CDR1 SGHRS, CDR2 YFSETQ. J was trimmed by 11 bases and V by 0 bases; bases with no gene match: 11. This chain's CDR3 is CASSLDPSASGGKQFF. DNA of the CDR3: TGCGCCAGCAGCTTGGATCCTTCGGCTAGCGGGGGTAAGCAGTTCTTC.

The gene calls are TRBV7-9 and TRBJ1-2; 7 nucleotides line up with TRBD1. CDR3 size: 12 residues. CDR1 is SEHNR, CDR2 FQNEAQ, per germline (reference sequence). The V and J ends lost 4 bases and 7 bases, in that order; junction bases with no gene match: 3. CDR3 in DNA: TGTGCCAGCAGCTCCGACAGGGTTGGCTACACCTTC. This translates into CASSSDRVGYTF.